This T cell receptor (beta chain) was recorded in a study of CD8 T cells in Susac syndrome. General study points: That the number of individuals in its TCR sequencing and HLA analysis was relatively small was acknowledged by the study.

The T cells that were sequenced for TCR beta were CD8+ and CD4+ cells from blood. The authors negatively isolated CD8+ and CD4+ T cells and FACS-enriched TEMRA cells. As to this clonotype: Its antigen is currently unknown.

RNA totalling about 0.5 to 1 ug underwent reverse transcription with random hexamers. Via MiXCR, TCRdb re-called the immunoSEQ multiplex PCR reads, giving one row per CDR3 protein. This sample has approximately 300,000 distinct CDR3 sequences, with over 75% found just once. Material: CD8+ T cells from PBMCs. This TCR came from a human donor with multiple sclerosis.

In DNA, the CDR3 is TGTGCCAGCAGCTTAGTAAGGCCCCACGAGCAGTACTTC. It yields the protein CASSLVRPHEQYF. The V gene is TRBV11-2, the J gene TRBJ2-7; D not resolved. The CDR3 is made up of 13 amino acids. Trimming removed 1 base at V and 5 bases at J, with 9 bases between. Germline V gives CDR1 SGHAT, CDR2 FQNNGV.